These 3 T cell receptor beta chains share one sample of origin, sequenced in a study of blood T cell repertoires in COVID-19 (dated by TCRdb to about 2020). The method was the immunoSEQ multiplex PCR assay. Imported from immuneACCESS, the table was reduced by TCRdb to in-frame sequences with V and J called. These copies leave out some clones; in studies compared against another copy, an unresolved V gene accounts for under half, and the cause of the remainder is not known. The sample has over 200,000 clones on record, approximately 91% of them singletons. Of the sample, roughly 2.5% falls within the top ten clones. The sequencing sample was made of peripheral blood. These TCRs come from a woman aged 60-75 years with acute or convalescent COVID-19.

The gene calls are TRBV7-3 and TRBJ2-1, with D maybe TRBD2 (5 bases). The V end was cut by 6 bases, the J end by 5 bases, with 14 bases between. In germline, CDR1 is SGHTA, CDR2 FQGTGA. CDR3 length equals 14 residues. The CDR3 spells CASSPGSPDNEQFF. The CDR3 DNA is TGTGCCAGCAGTCCGGGGTCACCCGACAATGAGCAGTTCTTC.

The chain couples TRBV19 to TRBJ1-5, with D perhaps TRBD1 (5 bases). The CDR3 totals 16 residues. Trimming took 3 bases from V and 0 from J, leaving 12 bases between them. Germline-derived CDR1 and CDR2 are LNHDA and SQIVND (reference sequence). The CDR3 sequence is CASSMKGQRSNQPQHF. CDR3 coding DNA: TGTGCCAGTAGTATGAAGGGGCAGCGTAGCAATCAGCCCCAGCATTTT.

A note on this clone: Other nucleotide sequences from this sample produce the same CDR3. The chain has TRBV7-9 and TRBJ2-3; 10 bases match TRBD2. V was pared by 5 bases and J by 2 bases, with 1 base of the junction left unmatched. The CDR3 spans 14 residues. CDR1 SEHNR and CDR2 FQNEAQ come from the germline V gene (reference sequence). CDR3 residues: CASSTSGNTDTQYF. DNA for the CDR3: TGTGCCAGCAGCACTAGCGGGAACACAGATACGCAGTATTTT.